The rows below give T cell receptor beta chains drawn from one sample of a study of T cell responses to AZD1222 COVID-19 vaccine. TCRdb's table, derived via immunoSEQ multiplex PCR, lists solely in-frame clones and lacks some. Here the sample spans about 81,000 clones, 85% to 90% being singletons. The source material was peripheral blood, sampled 28 days after the second AZD1222 dose. These receptors all come from an adult who received the AZD1222 COVID-19 vaccine. The CDR3 runs from the conserved cysteine through the conserved F or W. A D gene is named only where the DNA matches it firmly. Not every row has a clone size; where given, it reads once, few, many or a size class.

j_call d_call clone_size v_call cdr3_nt cdr3_aa
TRBJ2-6 . . TRBV9 TGTGCCAGCAGTGCAACGGGGCGCGGGGCCAACGTCCTGACTTTC CASSATGRGANVLTF
TRBJ2-3 . few TRBV5-1 TGCGCCAGCAAATCTCTGGAGCTTGACTCATTCACAGATACGCAGTATTTT CASKSLELDSFTDTQYF
TRBJ1-5 . . TRBV6-1 TGTGCCAGCAGTGAATTGGGAGGGAAGGGCCAGCCCCAGCATTTT CASSELGGKGQPQHF
TRBJ2-7 . . TRBV18 TGTGCCAGCTCTCGCGGGGACCTTGCCGAGCAGTACTTC CASSRGDLAEQYF
TRBJ2-3 . . TRBV4-3 TGCGCCAGCAGCCAAGACGTCGGCGGGTCATTCACAGATACGCAGTATTTT CASSQDVGGSFTDTQYF
TRBJ2-1 . . TRBV7-9 TGTGCCAGCAGCTTGAGGGGCCTAGTCGATGAGCAGTTCTTC CASSLRGLVDEQFF
TRBJ1-4 . . TRBV6-5 TGTGCCACACAGGACAGAACCGAAAAACTGTTTTTT CATQDRTEKLFF
TRBJ2-3 . . TRBV5-1 TGCGCCAGCAGGCAAGAGGAAGATACGCAGTATTTT CASRQEEDTQYF
TRBJ2-5 . . TRBV5-1 TGCGCCAGCAGCTTGGTGAGGGACCAAGAGACCCAGTACTTC CASSLVRDQETQYF
TRBJ1-6 . few TRBV6-5 TGTGCCAGCAGTCCCGCGGGGGGGTATTCACCCCTCCACTTT CASSPAGGYSPLHF
TRBJ2-2 . once TRBV27 TGTGCCAGCAGTTTAGGCACCGGGGAGCTGTTTTTT CASSLGTGELFF
TRBJ2-3 . . TRBV7-3 TGTGCCAGCAGCCCAAGGACAGCCGGGGGCACAGATACGCAGTATTTT CASSPRTAGGTDTQYF
TRBJ2-5 . . TRBV19 TGTGCCAGTACCCCCCGGGCAGCCACCCAAGAGACCCAGTACTTC CASTPRAATQETQYF
TRBJ2-2 TRBD1 few TRBV5-5 TGTGCCAGCAGCTCACCCGGGACAGGGTACACCGGGGAGCTGTTTTTT CASSSPGTGYTGELFF
TRBJ2-5 . . TRBV29-1 TGCAGCGTTGGGAGGCAAGGAACCCAGTACTTC CSVGRQGTQYF
TRBJ1-1 TRBD1 . TRBV6-4 TGTGCCAGCAGCCTTACCGGGACAGGGAACACTGAAGCTTTCTTT CASSLTGTGNTEAFF
TRBJ2-1 . . TRBV9 TGTGCCAGCAGCGTAGCTACCCGACTATACAATGAGCAGTTCTTC CASSVATRLYNEQFF
TRBJ2-2 . . TRBV7-2 TGTGCCAGCAGCTTAGGCTGGACCGGGGAGCTGTTTTTT CASSLGWTGELFF
TRBJ1-2 . . TRBV9 TGTGCCAGCAGCGTAGGGCCCAACCCGTATGGCTACACCTTC CASSVGPNPYGYTF
TRBJ1-6 . . TRBV28 TGTGCCAGCCTGGCGGGCCTAGGCTCACCCCTCCACTTT CASLAGLGSPLHF
TRBJ1-1 . . TRBV7-3 TGTGCCAGCAGCACCGATTTCGGGACTGAAGCTTTCTTT CASSTDFGTEAFF
TRBJ2-7 . . TRBV29-1 TGCAGCGCCCAGGCGGGGGCAGGTACCGAGCAGTACTTC CSAQAGAGTEQYF
TRBJ2-1 . . TRBV5-1 TGCGCCAGCAGCGCGGCAGGAACGAACAATGAGCAGTTCTTC CASSAAGTNNEQFF
TRBJ2-5 . . TRBV4-1 TGCGCCAGCAGCCAAGAGCAGACAGGGACCCAGTACTTC CASSQEQTGTQYF
TRBJ1-3 . . TRBV15 TGTGCCACCAGCAGAGTTGGGGGCGAAACTGGAAACACCATATATTTT CATSRVGGETGNTIYF
TRBJ2-7 TRBD2 . TRBV4-2 TGTGCCAGCAGCCAAGATAAGTCGGGAGGGCCGGGGAACGAGCAGTACTTC CASSQDKSGGPGNEQYF
TRBJ1-3 . . TRBV5-8 TGTGCCAGCAGTCCGACAGGACCGTCATCTGGAAACACCATATATTTT CASSPTGPSSGNTIYF
TRBJ2-1 . . TRBV9 TGTGCCAGCAGCGTAGCCGGGACTCCCTACAATGAGCAGTTCTTC CASSVAGTPYNEQFF
TRBJ1-1 . once TRBV19 TGTGCCAGTAGACGACCGGGGGACACTGAAGCTTTCTTT CASRRPGDTEAFF
TRBJ1-5 . . TRBV29-1 TGCAGCGTTTCCGACGGATATCAGCCCCAGCATTTT CSVSDGYQPQHF
TRBJ2-2 . few TRBV30 TGTGCCTGGAGCCTGGGGAACACCGGGGAGCTGTTTTTT CAWSLGNTGELFF
TRBJ2-2 TRBD1 . TRBV19 TGTGCCAGTAGTAAAGGGACAGGCATGAACACCGGGGAGCTGTTTTTT CASSKGTGMNTGELFF
TRBJ1-2 TRBD1 . TRBV14 TGTGCCAGCAGCCAAGTAAGGGGACAGGGGGGAGAGGATAACTATGGCTACACCTTC CASSQVRGQGGEDNYGYTF
TRBJ1-1 TRBD1 . TRBV19 TGTGCCAGTAGTATAGCCGGGACAGGGGGAACTGAAGCTTTCTTT CASSIAGTGGTEAFF
TRBJ2-3 TRBD2 . TRBV7-2 TGTGCCAGCAGCCTGGTCCTAGCGGGGGAACATTTT CASSLVLAGEHF
TRBJ2-6 TRBD2 . TRBV27 TGTGCCAGCCGCCGAGCGGGAGATCCAAGCTCTGGGGCCAACGTCCTGACTTTC CASRRAGDPSSGANVLTF
TRBJ1-6 . . TRBV7-2 TGTGCCAGCAGCTCCAACCGCGCGAGCTCCTATAATTCACCCCTCCACTTT CASSSNRASSYNSPLHF
TRBJ2-7 . few TRBV4-1 TGCGCCAGCAGCCACCCCTGGAGGGACGGTTACGAGCAGTACTTC CASSHPWRDGYEQYF
TRBJ1-1 . once TRBV2 TGTGCCAGCAGGCGCGAGGGCACTGAAGCTTTCTTT CASRREGTEAFF
TRBJ2-1 . . TRBV30 TGTGCCTGGAGTGTACCGGGCCCAGAGCAGTTCTTC CAWSVPGPEQFF
TRBJ1-6 . . TRBV21-1 TGTGCCAGTCAGACAACGGCCCTCCACTTT CASQTTALHF
TRBJ2-3 . once TRBV29-1 TGCAGCGTCTCCCAAGATACGCAGTATTTT CSVSQDTQYF
TRBJ2-2 TRBD2 . TRBV5-1 TGCGCCAGCAGACAGGGACTAGCGGAGCGGGCCGGGGAGCTGTTTTTT CASRQGLAERAGELFF
TRBJ2-6 TRBD2 . TRBV4-2 TGTGCCAGCAGGACCTGGGGGGGAACTGGGGCCAACGTCCTGACTTTC CASRTWGGTGANVLTF
TRBJ1-1 . once TRBV7-3 TGTGCCAGCAGCTTACAGGGTGGCACTGAAGCTTTCTTT CASSLQGGTEAFF
TRBJ2-7 . . TRBV5-6 TGTGCCAGCAGCCTGGGTGGGGTAGGCGAGCAGTACTTC CASSLGGVGEQYF
TRBJ2-1 TRBD2 . TRBV6-4 TGTGCCAGCAGGCGACTAGCGGGGGGCCTCAATGAGCAGTTCTTC CASRRLAGGLNEQFF
TRBJ2-1 . . TRBV6-5 TGTGCCAGCTCCCTGGGGGCCTACAATGAGCAGTTCTTC CASSLGAYNEQFF
TRBJ1-2 . . TRBV28 TGTGCCAGCAGTAGGAGTGGCTACACCTTC CASSRSGYTF
TRBJ2-7 TRBD1 . TRBV18 TGTGCCAGCTCGTACAGGGGATCTTCCTACGAGCAGTACTTC CASSYRGSSYEQYF